The clone carrying this TCR beta chain was detected once. This entry is derived from a study of technical replicates of blood from a few donors. Sequenced by immunoSEQ multiplex PCR; TCRdb stores in-frame clones only, minus some. The sample has some 80,000 clones; roughly four fifths are singletons. Between the trimmed V and J ends, which lost 11 bases and 4 bases, there was a span of 18 bases. Per the germline V gene, CDR1 is MNHNS and CDR2 is SASEGT. The length of the CDR3 is 13 residues. The rearrangement joins TRBV6-1 to TRBJ2-7; TRBD2 is a possible D gene (5 bases). The TCR originated in a human donor in good health. Some clones in this sample may be carry-over from other donors' samples. Material: PBMCs. The CDR3 sequence is CAGTDPSGYEQYF. The CDR3 nucleotides are TGTGCCGGCACAGATCCTTCGGGGTACGAGCAGTACTTC.